Below are 9 T cell receptor beta chains sequenced from a single sample in a study of control samples from healthy donors and cancer patients. Some clones are missing from TCRdb's copy, which holds only in-frame ones; the method was immunoSEQ multiplex PCR. The sample has about 170,000 clones, over 85% seen once. Sequencing was carried out using blood. The source is an older woman in good health.

The chain couples TRBV5-6 to TRBJ1-2; perhaps TRBD1 as D (5 bases). In germline, CDR1 is SGHDT, CDR2 YYEEEE. The CDR3 is 15 amino acids. The V and J ends lost 1 base and 4 bases respectively, with 14 bases between them. CDR3 loop: CASSLRPGGGYGYTF. The CDR3 nucleotides read TGTGCCAGCAGCTTGAGGCCCGGGGGTGGCTATGGCTACACCTTC.

The chain employs TRBV2 and TRBJ2-6, with D possibly matching TRBD1 (6 bases). Deletions cut 6 bases from V and 2 bases from J, with 11 bases between. This CDR3 spans 15 amino acids. Germline assignment: CDR1 SNHLY and CDR2 FYNNEI. The CDR3 bases are TGTGCCAGCAGAGTCGAGGGGGCTGGGGCCAACGTCCTGACTTTC. Its protein is CASRVEGAGANVLTF.

V gene TRBV4-2 combines with J gene TRBJ2-2; D possibly corresponds to TRBD1 (6 bases). V gave up 6 bases and J gave up 0 bases, with 14 bases separating them. CDR3 length equals 16 residues. Germline-derived CDR1 and CDR2 are LGHNA and YNFKEQ. The CDR3 DNA reads as TGTGCCAGCAGACGAACAGGGATCGCGAACACCGGGGAGCTGTTTTTT. Protein: CASRRTGIANTGELFF.

The chain carries TRBV7-7 and TRBJ2-2; the match to TRBD2 covers 9 bases. From germline, CDR1 is SSHAT and CDR2 FNYEAQ (reference sequence). The CDR3 length is 12 residues. The CDR3 sequence is CASGGIAGELFF. The CDR3 coding sequence is TGTGCTAGCGGGGGAATCGCCGGGGAGCTGTTTTTT.

V usage is TRBV7-2 and J usage is TRBJ2-1; 12 bases are shared with TRBD2. The germline V gene encodes CDR1 SGHTA and CDR2 FQGNSA. V lost 2 bases to trimming and J lost 6 bases; unmatched junction nucleotides: 5. CDR3 length: 16 amino acids. CDR3 nucleotide sequence: TGTGCCAGCAGCTTAACCGGGACTAGCGGGCTCAATGAGCAGTTCTTC. This sequence encodes CASSLTGTSGLNEQFF.

The rearrangement links TRBV4-3 to TRBJ1-5; D is uncertain. This CDR3 is 15 amino acids long. In germline, CDR1 is LGHNA, CDR2 YSLEER. Trimming took off 0 bases at V and 7 bases at J, with 13 bases between the two ends. The CDR3 protein is CASSQDRGAGQPQHF. The CDR3 coding sequence is TGCGCCAGCAGCCAAGACCGGGGAGCGGGACAGCCCCAGCATTTT.

This chain uses TRBV7-2 with TRBJ1-4; TRBD1 agrees at 8 bases. V was pared by 5 bases and J by 3 bases, with 2 bases of the junction left unmatched. The CDR3 totals 14 residues. Per the germline V gene, CDR1 is SGHTA and CDR2 is FQGNSA. The CDR3 here is CASSRTGPNEKLFF. The CDR3 bases are TGTGCCAGCAGCCGGACAGGGCCTAATGAAAAACTGTTTTTT.

This clone was seen a single time. The chain has TRBV1 and TRBJ2-3; the table's D call, TRBD2, was not checked against the DNA. TRBV1 is termed a pseudogene. This CDR3 has 16 residues. The CDR3 DNA sequence: TGCACCAGCAGCCAAGAAGGCGGAGCCCGCACAGATACGCAGTATTTT. This encodes CTSSQEGGARTDTQYF.

The CDR3 loop is CASSQVRGGASNYGYTF. DNA of the CDR3: TGCGCCAGCAGCCAAGTCCGGGGAGGGGCCTCTAACTATGGCTACACCTTC. J is TRBJ1-2 and V is TRBV4-3; possible D gene TRBD1, 5 bases. V gave up 1 base and J gave up 0 bases, with 15 bases separating them. Per the germline V gene, CDR1 is LGHNA and CDR2 is YSLEER. The CDR3 spans 17 residues.